The rows below give T cell receptor beta chains drawn from one sample of a study of blood T cell repertoires in COVID-19. Repertoires were generated with immunoSEQ multiplex PCR, while TCRdb's copy carries only in-frame clones and drops some. Among about 49,000 clones listed, around 86% were seen once. Input material: peripheral blood. The receptors originated from a man aged 35-49 years with active COVID-19. Each CDR3 is given with its conserved first and last residue. A D gene is named only where the DNA matches it firmly. Clone sizes are given selectively: once, few, many, or a class where the clone is expanded.

J gene | clone size | V gene | D gene | CDR3 DNA | CDR3 protein
TRBJ1-2 | NA | TRBV30 | TRBD1 | TGTGCCTGGAGCGCCCTTGGACAGGGACGAGGCTACACCTTC | CAWSALGQGRGYTF
TRBJ1-4 | NA | TRBV24-1 | TRBD1 | TGTGCCACCAGTGATTCCGGACAGGGATACGAAAAACTGTTTTTT | CATSDSGQGYEKLFF
TRBJ2-7 | NA | TRBV5-1 | TRBD1 | TGCGCCAGCAGCTTGGGGGTGACAGGGTCGTACGAGCAGTACTTC | CASSLGVTGSYEQYF
TRBJ1-5 | NA | TRBV5-1 | TRBD1 | TGCGCCAGCAGCGAGGGACAGGGGAATCAGCCCCAGCATTTT | CASSEGQGNQPQHF
TRBJ2-3 | NA | TRBV4-2 | NA | TGTGCCAGCAGCCAACGGGGGTCGCGGATCACAGATACGCAGTATTTT | CASSQRGSRITDTQYF
TRBJ2-1 | NA | TRBV29-1 | NA | TGCAGCGTTGGGGCCGACAATGAGCAGTTCTTC | CSVGADNEQFF
TRBJ2-1 | NA | TRBV5-4 | NA | TGTGCCAGCAGCCCTGTCCCGGGAGATCGTTACAATGAGCAGTTCTTC | CASSPVPGDRYNEQFF
TRBJ2-7 | NA | TRBV5-1 | TRBD1 | TGCGCCAGCAGCCCCGTAACAGGGGATCCCTACGAGCAGTACTTC | CASSPVTGDPYEQYF
TRBJ2-7 | once | TRBV20-1 | TRBD2 | TGCAGTGCTAGTAGGGGCGGGAGGGTTGACGAGCAGTACTTC | CSASRGGRVDEQYF
TRBJ2-6 | NA | TRBV12-5 | TRBD1 | TGTGCTAGTGGTTACGGGACAGCCTCTGGGGCCAACGTCCTGACTTTC | CASGYGTASGANVLTF
TRBJ1-2 | NA | TRBV10-1 | NA | TGCGCCAGCAGTGAGGGGCGTACCTATGGCTACACCTTC | CASSEGRTYGYTF
TRBJ2-2 | NA | TRBV7-2 | TRBD2 | TGTGCCAGCAGCAAGGGACTAGCGGTAAAAACCGGGGAGCTGTTTTTT | CASSKGLAVKTGELFF
TRBJ1-2 | once | TRBV6-2/TRBV6-3 | NA | TGTGCCAGCAGTTCGACAGAGAACTATGGCTACACCTTC | CASSSTENYGYTF
TRBJ2-7 | NA | TRBV9 | NA | TGTGCCAGCAGCGTTGGTGGCGGGGAGGCCTACGAGCAGTACTTC | CASSVGGGEAYEQYF
TRBJ2-5 | NA | TRBV18 | NA | TGTGCCAGCTCACCCCCGGGTGCGGAAGAGACCCAGTACTTC | CASSPPGAEETQYF
TRBJ2-7 | NA | TRBV7-9 | TRBD2 | TGTGCCAGCAGCTTAAGCGGGAGTGTCTCCGAGCAGTACTTC | CASSLSGSVSEQYF
TRBJ2-7 | NA | TRBV2 | NA | TGTGCCAGCAGTGACCCCGGCCAGGGCACCTACGAGCAGTACTTC | CASSDPGQGTYEQYF
TRBJ2-3 | once | TRBV24-1 | NA | TGTGCCACCAGTGACGTGCGGGTTGCAGATACGCAGTATTTT | CATSDVRVADTQYF
TRBJ2-3 | NA | TRBV10-3 | TRBD1 | TGTGCCATCAGACGTCGCAGGGGGCAAAACACAGATACGCAGTATTTT | CAIRRRRGQNTDTQYF
TRBJ1-6 | NA | TRBV7-2 | NA | TGTGCCCTCCGGGACAATAATTCACCCCTCCACTTT | CALRDNNSPLHF
TRBJ2-7 | few | TRBV18 | NA | TGTGCCAGCTCAAAACGCAGCCCACCGGGGACATCCCCCTACGAGCAGTACTTC | CASSKRSPPGTSPYEQYF
TRBJ2-2 | NA | TRBV5-4 | TRBD1 | TGTGCCAGCAGCTTGGCGACAGGGGTGAACACCGGGGAGCTGTTTTTT | CASSLATGVNTGELFF